The 5 T cell receptor beta chains in this list originate from one sample, sequenced in a study of shared clonotypes between healthy human individuals. Clones were sequenced by immunoSEQ multiplex PCR, and TCRdb holds only the in-frame ones, with some missing. The data contain approximately 720,000 clones, about 90% of them singletons. The naive CD8 fraction comprised CD45RO-negative cells positively selected for CCR7 and excluded terminally differentiated effector memory CD45RA+ cells. The sample was naive CD8+ T cells sorted from blood. These receptors all stem from a man between 25 and 39 years old in good health.

V and J are TRBV7-9 and TRBJ2-7; D possibly corresponds to TRBD2 (5 bases). CDR1 is SEHNR, CDR2 FQNEAQ, per germline (reference sequence). Trimming took 2 bases from V and 7 from J, leaving 12 bases between them. The length of the CDR3 is 13 residues. CDR3 sequence: CASSLTMEEEQYF. For the CDR3, the DNA is TGTGCCAGCAGCTTAACTATGGAGGAGGAGCAGTACTTC.

This chain joins TRBV27 and TRBJ2-7, with TRBD2 matching over 11 bases. The CDR3 contains 14 residues. After removal of 5 bases from V and 6 bases from J, the junction contained 6 bases not matched to a gene. CDR1 MNHEY and CDR2 SMNVEV come from the germline V gene (reference sequence). As DNA, the CDR3 is TGTGCCAGCAGTCCGACTAGCGGGAAAACCGAGCAGTACTTC. Its protein product is CASSPTSGKTEQYF.

This chain connects TRBV5-6 to TRBJ2-1, with 12 bases lining up with TRBD2. Trimming at V came to 3 bases and at J to 6 bases, leaving 10 bases not matched to a gene. CDR3 length equals 17 residues. CDR1 and CDR2 (germline): SGHDT, YYEEEE. CDR3 sequence reads: CASSYGLAGPKVNEQFF. CDR3 in DNA: TGTGCCAGCAGCTACGGACTAGCGGGACCCAAAGTCAATGAGCAGTTCTTC.

The gene calls are TRBV10-3 and TRBJ2-1; 11 bases align to TRBD2. V shed 0 bases, J shed 5 bases, and the junction held 12 bases outside the gene matches. CDR3 size: 19 residues. Germline CDR1 and CDR2: ENHRY and SYGVKD. In DNA form, the CDR3 reads TGTGCCATCAGTGAGTCCGCAATGATAAATAGCGGGAGGGACAATGAGCAGTTCTTC. Protein: CAISESAMINSGRDNEQFF.

The chain combines TRBV5-1 with TRBJ2-7; a possible D gene is TRBD2 (6 bases). V gave up 0 bases and J gave up 1 base, with 14 bases separating them. There are 16 residues in the CDR3. The V gene's germline CDR1 is SGHRS and CDR2 YFSETQ. The CDR3 bases are TGCGCCAGCAGCTTGGAACTGCTAGCGTCTTCCTACGAGCAGTACTTC. Encoded protein: CASSLELLASSYEQYF. Based on the CDR3 plus reference TRBV5-1 and TRBJ2-7, the full variable domain is KAGVTQTPRYLIKTRGQQVTLSCSPISGHRSVSWYQQTPGQGLQFLFEYFSETQRNKGNFPGRFSGRQFSNSRSEMNVSTLELGDSALYLCASSLELLASSYEQYFGPGTRLTVT.